These T cell receptor beta chains were read from a single sample in a study of T cell responses to AZD1222 COVID-19 vaccine. Here immunoSEQ multiplex PCR was the method, and the copy in TCRdb shows in-frame clones only, minus some. The sample lists more than 95,000 clones, around 90% seen once, with 7% to 10% in the top ten. The sample consisted of peripheral blood, taken on day 0 of AZD1222 vaccination. These receptors came from an adult in good health. Both conserved end residues are part of each CDR3. D genes are given only for firm matches. Clone size appears in some rows only: once, few, many, or a class for an expanded clone.

d_gene | abundance | j_gene | v_gene | CDR3aa | CDR3nt
. | . | TRBJ2-1 | TRBV7-8 | CASSLAGGGRSYNEQFF | TGTGCCAGCAGCTTAGCGGGAGGGGGGCGCTCCTACAATGAGCAGTTCTTC
. | . | TRBJ2-3 | TRBV24-1 | CATSDRGQDTQYF | TGTGCCACCAGTGATCGTGGACAAGATACGCAGTATTTT
. | . | TRBJ1-3 | TRBV7-2 | CASSRSGNTIYF | TGTGCCAGCAGCCGATCCGGAAACACCATATATTTT
. | . | TRBJ1-1 | TRBV19 | CASRLFGGPTSTEAFF | TGTGCCAGTAGGCTATTCGGGGGACCGACTAGCACTGAAGCTTTCTTT
. | few | TRBJ1-5 | TRBV4-3 | CASSQGTGNQPQHF | TGCGCCAGCAGCCAAGGTACAGGGAATCAGCCCCAGCATTTT
. | . | TRBJ1-1 | TRBV21-1 | CASSKEIIKQGRAFF | TGTGCCAGCAGCAAAGAGATTATTAAACAGGGGAGAGCTTTCTTT
. | . | TRBJ2-7 | TRBV11-3 | CASSTPDRAYEQYF | TGTGCCAGCAGCACACCAGACCGTGCCTACGAGCAGTACTTC
TRBD1 | . | TRBJ2-7 | TRBV5-1 | CASSLTGQGTYEQYF | TGCGCCAGCAGCTTGACCGGACAGGGTACCTACGAGCAGTACTTC
. | . | TRBJ1-3 | TRBV11-2 | CASSLTPSGNTIYF | TGTGCCAGCAGCTTAACACCGAGTGGAAACACCATATATTTT
TRBD1 | . | TRBJ1-1 | TRBV10-3 | CAISVQTGGTEAFF | TGTGCCATCAGTGTACAAACAGGGGGCACTGAAGCTTTCTTT
. | . | TRBJ2-7 | TRBV19 | CASSIGGTREQYF | TGTGCCAGTAGTATTGGAGGGACTCGAGAGCAGTACTTC
TRBD1 | few | TRBJ2-5 | TRBV18 | CASSPGQGLKHF | TGTGCCAGCTCACCGGGACAGGGGCTCAAGCACTTC
. | . | TRBJ1-2 | TRBV15 | CATSRDRVSGYTF | TGTGCCACCAGCAGAGATAGGGTCAGTGGCTACACCTTC
. | . | TRBJ1-1 | TRBV14 | CASSQFSGGTEAFF | TGTGCCAGCAGCCAATTCTCGGGAGGCACTGAAGCTTTCTTT
. | few | TRBJ1-5 | TRBV24-1 | CATSDPDQPQHF | TGTGCCACCAGTGACCCCGATCAGCCCCAGCATTTT
TRBD1 | . | TRBJ2-7 | TRBV3-1/TRBV3-2 | CASSQGQTYEQYF | TGTGCCAGCAGCCAGGGACAGACCTACGAGCAGTACTTC
TRBD1 | . | TRBJ2-7 | TRBV13 | CASSLGLTQGNYEQYF | TGTGCCAGCAGCTTAGGCCTTACACAGGGGAACTACGAGCAGTACTTC
TRBD1 | . | TRBJ1-5 | TRBV19 | CASSIGQGRYQPQHF | TGTGCCAGTAGTATAGGACAGGGGAGGTATCAGCCCCAGCATTTT
. | once | TRBJ1-6 | TRBV5-1 | CASSFREPSYNSPLHF | TGCGCCAGCAGCTTTCGTGAACCCTCCTATAATTCACCCCTCCACTTT
. | medium-sized | TRBJ2-7 | TRBV4-3 | CASSPNSRDPAYEQYF | TGCGCCAGCAGCCCCAATTCGCGGGACCCCGCCTACGAGCAGTACTTC
. | . | TRBJ1-6 | TRBV4-2 | CASSPRDGNSPLHF | TGTGCCAGCAGCCCCCGGGACGGTAATTCACCCCTCCACTTT
TRBD1 | . | TRBJ1-2 | TRBV24-1 | CATSGGTGHPYGYTF | TGTGCCACCAGTGGAGGGACAGGGCACCCCTATGGCTACACCTTC
. | . | TRBJ1-1 | TRBV20-1 | CSAGKHTEAFF | TGCAGTGCCGGTAAGCATACTGAAGCTTTCTTT
TRBD2 | . | TRBJ2-7 | TRBV28 | CASSYPGLATYEQYF | TGTGCCAGCAGTTACCCGGGACTAGCGACCTACGAGCAGTACTTC
. | . | TRBJ2-1 | TRBV12-3/TRBV12-4 | CASQRQSYNEQFF | TGTGCCAGCCAGCGGCAGTCCTACAATGAGCAGTTCTTC
. | few | TRBJ1-3 | TRBV25-1 | CASTPVQGNTIYF | TGTGCCAGCACGCCCGTGCAGGGAAACACCATATATTTT
TRBD1 | . | TRBJ2-4 | TRBV6-2/TRBV6-3 | CASSYDLWGQGDKNIQYF | TGTGCCAGCAGTTACGATCTCTGGGGACAGGGGGACAAAAACATTCAGTACTTC
. | . | TRBJ1-4 | TRBV14 | CASSQGTATNEKLFF | TGTGCCAGCAGCCAAGGGACAGCAACTAATGAAAAACTGTTTTTT
TRBD1 | . | TRBJ2-7 | TRBV14 | CASSSPGQGPYEQYF | TGTGCCAGCAGCTCCCCGGGACAGGGGCCCTACGAGCAGTACTTC
. | . | TRBJ2-5 | TRBV19 | CASTKRPTLVGETQYF | TGTGCCAGTACCAAAAGGCCAACACTGGTAGGAGAGACCCAGTACTTC
. | . | TRBJ1-2 | TRBV12-3/TRBV12-4 | CASSWTEGGYTF | TGTGCCAGCAGTTGGACGGAGGGTGGCTACACCTTC
. | . | TRBJ1-1 | TRBV7-9 | CASSTDNLNTEAFF | TGTGCCAGCAGCACTGATAACTTGAACACTGAAGCTTTCTTT
TRBD1 | . | TRBJ1-4 | TRBV5-6 | CASSPMDRGNEKLFF | TGTGCCAGCAGCCCAATGGACAGGGGTAATGAAAAACTGTTTTTT
TRBD1 | . | TRBJ1-2 | TRBV19 | CASSFTGGSVGYGYTF | TGTGCCAGTAGTTTCACAGGGGGATCCGTAGGGTATGGCTACACCTTC
. | . | TRBJ2-7 | TRBV19 | CASSIFLWYEQYF | TGTGCCAGTAGTATATTCCTCTGGTACGAGCAGTACTTC
TRBD1 | . | TRBJ1-1 | TRBV6-5 | CASSSWTGDTEAFF | TGTGCCAGCAGTTCCTGGACAGGGGATACTGAAGCTTTCTTT
. | . | TRBJ1-5 | TRBV30 | CAWSAQGNQPQHF | TGTGCCTGGAGTGCCCAGGGTAATCAGCCCCAGCATTTT
. | . | TRBJ2-4 | TRBV5-4 | CASSPGSPKNIQYF | TGTGCCAGCAGCCCCGGCTCCCCCAAAAACATTCAGTACTTC
. | . | TRBJ2-2 | TRBV7-3 | CASSLNRATGELFF | TGTGCCAGCAGCTTAAACAGGGCCACCGGGGAGCTGTTTTTT
TRBD2 | once | TRBJ2-7 | TRBV24-1 | CATSGAGSQRSYEQYF | TGTGCCACCAGCGGAGCGGGGTCGCAGAGATCCTACGAGCAGTACTTC
. | . | TRBJ1-1 | TRBV27 | CASSLAYGRTEAFF | TGTGCCAGCAGTTTAGCGTACGGTAGGACTGAAGCTTTCTTT
. | . | TRBJ2-7 | TRBV6-1 | CASSEGSFLLQYF | TGTGCCAGCAGTGAAGGATCGTTTCTCTTACAGTACTTC
TRBD2 | . | TRBJ2-1 | TRBV13 | CASSLGAGGNEQFF | TGTGCCAGCAGCTTAGGGGCGGGGGGCAATGAGCAGTTCTTC
. | . | TRBJ2-2 | TRBV28 | CASSPHKALFWTTGELFF | TGTGCCAGCAGCCCCCATAAGGCACTCTTCTGGACTACCGGGGAGCTGTTTTTT
TRBD1 | few | TRBJ2-7 | TRBV11-3 | CASSRTNTGGEQYF | TGTGCCAGCAGCCGAACAAATACAGGGGGCGAGCAGTACTTC
. | . | TRBJ1-6 | TRBV27 | CASSPTWGRDSPLHF | TGTGCCAGCAGTCCGACGTGGGGTAGGGATTCACCCCTCCACTTT
. | . | TRBJ1-1 | TRBV12-3/TRBV12-4 | CASTRDFKAFF | TGTGCCAGCACCCGGGACTTTAAAGCTTTCTTT
. | . | TRBJ2-3 | TRBV7-3 | CASSLIGGASTDTQYF | TGTGCCAGCAGCTTAATAGGGGGAGCTAGCACAGATACGCAGTATTTT
. | . | TRBJ1-2 | TRBV7-2 | CASSLAPGFNYGYTF | TGTGCCAGCAGCTTAGCGCCTGGTTTTAACTATGGCTACACCTTC
TRBD2 | . | TRBJ2-2 | TRBV27 | CASSFRARRTSGRAGTGELFF | TGTGCCAGCAGTTTCCGAGCCCGGAGGACTAGCGGGAGGGCCGGAACCGGGGAGCTGTTTTTT
. | once | TRBJ1-1 | TRBV27 | CASSSRVNTEAFF | TGTGCCAGCAGTTCCAGGGTGAACACTGAAGCTTTCTTT
TRBD2 | . | TRBJ2-7 | TRBV28 | CASSFARGLASEQYF | TGTGCCAGCAGTTTTGCTAGGGGACTAGCTTCCGAGCAGTACTTC
. | once | TRBJ2-5 | TRBV19 | CASSIEGLRAGETQYF | TGTGCCAGTAGTATAGAAGGCCTGAGGGCCGGGGAGACCCAGTACTTC